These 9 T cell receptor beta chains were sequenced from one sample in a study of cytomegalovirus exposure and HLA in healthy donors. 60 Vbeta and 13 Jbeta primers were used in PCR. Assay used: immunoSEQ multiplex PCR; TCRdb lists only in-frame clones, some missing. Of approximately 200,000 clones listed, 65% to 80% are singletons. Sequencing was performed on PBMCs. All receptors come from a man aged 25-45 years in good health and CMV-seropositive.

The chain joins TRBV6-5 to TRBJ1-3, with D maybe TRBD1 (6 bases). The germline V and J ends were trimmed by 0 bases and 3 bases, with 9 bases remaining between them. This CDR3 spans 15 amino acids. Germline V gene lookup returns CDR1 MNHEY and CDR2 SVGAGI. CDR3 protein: CASSYSTGFGNTIYF. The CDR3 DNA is TGTGCCAGCAGTTACTCCACAGGGTTTGGAAACACCATATATTTT.

CDR3 DNA sequence: TGTGCCAGCAGCGAAAAACCCACTACTCGGACAGTCTGTAACTATGGCTACACCTTC. It encodes CASSEKPTTRTVCNYGYTF. The gene calls are TRBV21-1 and TRBJ1-2; the table's D gene call, TRBD1, was not cross checked with the DNA. TRBV21-1 counts as a pseudogene. The CDR3 loop spans 19 amino acids.

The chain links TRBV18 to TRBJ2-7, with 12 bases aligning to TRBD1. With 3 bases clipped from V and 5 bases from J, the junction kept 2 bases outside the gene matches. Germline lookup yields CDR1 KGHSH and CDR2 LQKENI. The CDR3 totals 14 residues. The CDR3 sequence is CASSPWDRGHEQYF. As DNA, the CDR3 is TGTGCCAGCTCACCCTGGGACAGGGGGCACGAGCAGTACTTC.

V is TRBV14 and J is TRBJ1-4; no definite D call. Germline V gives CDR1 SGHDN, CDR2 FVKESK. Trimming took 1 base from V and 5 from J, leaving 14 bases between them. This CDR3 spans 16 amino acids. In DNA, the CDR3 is TGTGCCAGCAGCCAAGTGGGCGGGAGCTCGAATGAAAAACTGTTTTTT. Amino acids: CASSQVGGSSNEKLFF.

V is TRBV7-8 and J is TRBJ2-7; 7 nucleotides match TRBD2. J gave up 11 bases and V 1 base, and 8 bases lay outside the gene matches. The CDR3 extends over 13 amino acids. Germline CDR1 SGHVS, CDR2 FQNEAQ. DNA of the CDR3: TGTGCCAGCAGCTTAGAAGGGCGGAGCGGGAAGTACTTC. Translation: CASSLEGRSGKYF.

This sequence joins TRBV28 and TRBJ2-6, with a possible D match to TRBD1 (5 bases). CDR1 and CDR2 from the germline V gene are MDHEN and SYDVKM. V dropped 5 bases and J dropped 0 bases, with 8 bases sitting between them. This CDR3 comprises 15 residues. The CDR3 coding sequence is TGTGCCAGCAGTGGGGCCTCCTCTGGGGCCAACGTCCTGACTTTC. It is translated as CASSGASSGANVLTF.

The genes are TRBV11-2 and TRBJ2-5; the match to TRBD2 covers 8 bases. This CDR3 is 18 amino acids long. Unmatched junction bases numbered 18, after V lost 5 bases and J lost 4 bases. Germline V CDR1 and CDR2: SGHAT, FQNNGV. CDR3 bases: TGTGCCAGCAGCCCGGAGCCCCTAGCGGGCCTAAGATCAGAGACCCAGTACTTC. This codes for CASSPEPLAGLRSETQYF.

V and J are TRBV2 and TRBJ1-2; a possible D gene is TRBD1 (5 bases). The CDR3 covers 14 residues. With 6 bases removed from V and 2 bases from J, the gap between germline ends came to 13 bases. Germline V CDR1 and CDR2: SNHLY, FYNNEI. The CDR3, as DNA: TGTGCCAGCAGGTGGGGCAGGGTGAACTATGGCTACACCTTC. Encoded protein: CASRWGRVNYGYTF.

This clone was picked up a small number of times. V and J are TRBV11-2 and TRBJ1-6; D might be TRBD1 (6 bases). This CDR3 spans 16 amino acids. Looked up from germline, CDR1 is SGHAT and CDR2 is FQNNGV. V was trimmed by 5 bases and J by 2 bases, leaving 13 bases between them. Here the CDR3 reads CASSPLRGPYNSPLHF. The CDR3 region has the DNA TGTGCCAGCAGCCCCCTCAGGGGCCCCTATAATTCACCCCTCCACTTT.